This TCR beta chain was documented in a study of tumor-infiltrating lymphocytes in primary liver carcinoma. The overall study: Aged between 30 and 69 years, the patients were men and women.

A primer matching the constant region was used to make TCR beta cDNA from approximately 0.45 ug of total RNA. Generation of the TCR beta libraries relied on three nested multiplex PCR rounds using slightly modified ARM-PCR. TCRdb used MiXCR to reprocess the multiplex PCR reads, holding one entry per CDR3 protein. The sample records approximately 46,000 distinct CDR3 sequences, roughly 80% being singletons. Scientists recovered RNA and DNA together from roughly 20-30 mg of unsorted bulk tissue. The patients had histopathologically diagnosed primary liver carcinoma, and their disease was treated by surgical resection. Among the patients, all had chronic HBV infection and none had been treated. This clonotype was obtained from a woman in her 30s with primary liver carcinoma and hepatitis B virus infection. Material: tumor-adjacent normal liver tissue.

In nucleotides, the CDR3 is TGTGCCAGCAACCTGTCCAAGACTAGCGGACTTGAGCAGTTCTTC. Encoded protein: CASNLSKTSGLEQFF. This rearrangement joins TRBV12-3 or TRBV12-4 to TRBJ2-1; TRBD2 aligns across 9 bases. After removal of 7 bases from V and 9 bases from J, the junction contained 13 bases not matched to a gene. There are 15 residues in the CDR3.